This TCR beta chain was captured in a study of T cells in women clearing cervical HPV infection. Clones were read by immunoSEQ multiplex PCR, and TCRdb kept only the in-frame ones, dropping some. This table holds just under 35,000 clones. With respect to this clone: The CDR3 goes on 3 residues after the read ends, and that part is filled in from the germline J gene.

Germline trimming cut 3 bases from V and 4 bases from J; bases unmatched to any gene: 8. The CDR3 consists of 15 residues. Sample: blood buffy coat. The sequence came from a woman aged 18 to 75 with a cervical HPV16 infection that either progressed to CIN3+ or cleared (not recorded which). V is TRBV12-3 or TRBV12-4 and J is TRBJ2-7; 8 positions agree with TRBD2. The part of the CDR3 DNA that was read is TGTGCCAGCAGTTTTGCGGGGGGTATTACGTACGAG. Its protein product is CASSFAGGITYE. The CDR3 in full is CASSFAGGITYEQYF.